This T cell receptor beta chain stems from a study of T cell responses to AZD1222 COVID-19 vaccine. Study-level information: Second-dose timings of about 4 or about 12 weeks were pooled. Study-level results: Most donors were white British and more were female, and clonal diversity was possibly underestimated.

Of note for this clone: Its antigen is not identified.

Produced via immunoSEQ multiplex PCR; TCRdb's table is partial and in-frame only. The repertoire holds more than 85,000 clones, with approximately 90% as singletons. The CDR3 runs to 16 residues. V gave up 5 bases and J gave up 2 bases; unmatched junction bases: 9. The germline CDR1 and CDR2 sequences are SGHRS and YFSETQ. V is TRBV5-1 and J is TRBJ1-3, with 8 bases matching TRBD1. This clonotype originated in an adult in good health. The starting material was peripheral blood, obtained on day 0 of AZD1222 vaccination. CDR3 amino acids: CASRPQGASPGNTIYF. CDR3 nucleotides: TGCGCCAGCAGGCCTCAGGGGGCGTCGCCTGGAAACACCATATATTTT.